This record looks at one T cell receptor (beta chain) sequence and its context. Sequencing was performed with immunoSEQ multiplex PCR; in TCRdb, only in-frame clones are kept and a portion is missing. The data hold roughly 110,000 clones, with approximately 86% observed a single time. The data are from a study of blood T cell repertoires in COVID-19. V shed 2 bases and J 8 bases; nucleotides not matched to a gene: 10. CDR1 is SGHRS and CDR2 is YFSETQ in the germline V gene. The CDR3 spans 15 residues. Sequences were obtained from peripheral blood. The TCR sequence derives from a man aged 40-55 years with acute or convalescent COVID-19. V usage is TRBV5-1 and J usage is TRBJ2-1; 7 bases map to TRBD1. The chain's CDR3 is CASSLEGGVKDEQFF. CDR3 DNA sequence: TGCGCCAGCAGCTTAGAAGGGGGCGTTAAGGATGAGCAGTTCTTC.